This T cell receptor beta chain came from a study of identical twins. This clonotype was found a few times. Its antigen is currently unknown. TCRdb re-analysed the 5' RACE reads in MiXCR, keeping a single row per CDR3 protein. Of roughly 250,000 distinct CDR3 sequences in the sample, around 15% were seen once. Study-level findings and limits: While abundant cord blood beta clonotypes carried fewer insertions, memory repertoires showed no such pattern. Researchers reported excess low generation probability among twin-shared out-of-frame alpha sequences. Twins showed weaker excess sharing in their beta out-of-frame sequences.

The sequence was collected from a woman aged 18 to 35 in good health. The sequenced sample was memory (CD45RO+) T cells sorted from blood.

The CDR3 loop is CASSARLAGETDTQYF. The CDR3 nucleotides read TGCGCCAGCAGTGCCAGACTAGCGGGGGAGACAGATACGCAGTATTTT. This chain uses TRBV10-2 with TRBJ2-3, with 12 bases aligning to TRBD2. After removal of 4 bases from V and 3 bases from J, the junction contained 5 bases not matched to a gene. This CDR3 is built from 16 residues. Germline lookup yields CDR1 WSHSY and CDR2 SAAADI.